The entry below describes one T cell receptor beta chain. Study processing details: By means of reference gene primer amplification, nucleated cell counts were estimated. This table comes from immunoSEQ multiplex PCR, and its TCRdb copy is limited to in-frame clones, with some not included. V and J calls and clone size follow that table, whereas D and trimming were derived from the DNA. The repertoire has approximately 170,000 clones, roughly 80% of them found once; the top ten carry approximately 10%. This specimen comes from a study of blood T cell repertoires in COVID-19. Study context: The study drew acute and convalescent COVID-19 samples from the United States, Italy and Spain. Sources were T cells, B-cell-depleted T cells, or PBMCs; the material itself was cDNA or gDNA.

In germline, CDR1 is SGHVS, CDR2 FNYEAQ. V gave up 5 bases and J gave up 4 bases, with 13 bases separating them. This CDR3 contains 14 residues. The source material was peripheral blood. The sequence was obtained from a man aged 70 or older with active or convalescent COVID-19. The V call is TRBV7-6, the J call TRBJ2-3; a possible D gene is TRBD2 (5 bases). CDR3 bases: TGTGCCAGCAGCATCATGGCGGGTGCAGATACGCAGTATTTT. Translated: CASSIMAGADTQYF.